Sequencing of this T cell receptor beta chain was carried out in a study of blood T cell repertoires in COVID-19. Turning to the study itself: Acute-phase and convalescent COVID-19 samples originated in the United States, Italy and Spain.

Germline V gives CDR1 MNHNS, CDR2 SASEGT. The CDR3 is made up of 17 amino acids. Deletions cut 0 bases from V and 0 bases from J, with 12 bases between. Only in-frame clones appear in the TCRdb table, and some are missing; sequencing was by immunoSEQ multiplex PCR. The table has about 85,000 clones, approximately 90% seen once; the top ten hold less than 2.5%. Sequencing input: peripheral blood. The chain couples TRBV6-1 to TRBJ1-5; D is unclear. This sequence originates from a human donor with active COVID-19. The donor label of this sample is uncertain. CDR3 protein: CASSEALASYSNQPQHF. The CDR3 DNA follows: TGTGCCAGCAGTGAAGCCCTGGCATCGTATAGCAATCAGCCCCAGCATTTT.